This TCR beta chain stems from a study of human T cells and chemical hapten exposure. Regarding time point: pre-sensitization, week 0. Treatment noted: therapeutic diphenylcyclopropenone sensitization with weekly scalp DPC. The CDR3 extends over 13 amino acids. The germline V gene has CDR1 MNHNY and CDR2 SVGAGI (reference sequence). Trimming stripped 8 bases from V and 2 bases from J, with 9 bases between. Each CDR3 protein gets one entry after TCRdb re-called the RACE reads with MiXCR. The sample lists approximately 260,000 distinct CDR3 sequences, 7.5% to 9% occurring once. This clonotype appeared a few times.

The source of this sequence is a woman aged 40 to 49 with alopecia areata. Some clones in this sample may be carry-over from other donors' samples. Here the sequenced sample was whole blood, taken in connection with sensitization to the hapten diphenylcyclopropenone (DPC). This sequence joins TRBV6-6 and TRBJ2-2; D tentatively fits TRBD1 or TRBD2 (5 bases each). CDR3 protein: CASFRDNTGELFF. CDR3 coding DNA: TGTGCCAGCTTCCGGGACAACACCGGGGAGCTGTTTTTT.